This T cell receptor beta chain was sequenced in a study of early stage breast cancer tumors (dated by TCRdb to 2016 to 2017). Regarding the research as a whole: Of the 15 to 20 invasive breast tumors, 12 to 13 were found to be estrogen receptor-positive, progesterone receptor-positive and HER2-negative. Of the roughly twelve ER+/PR+/HER2- tumors, eight were classified as invasive ductal carcinomas and four as invasive lobular carcinomas. A read coverage of roughly 10-fold per sample was achieved on average. A total of around 2.7 million templates, representing some 1 million unique clonotypes, were detected across all samples.

Each sample was amplified in two independent genomic DNA replicates, using around 550 ng for blood and 1.5 ug for tumor or normal breast. TCRB sequencing of genomic DNA was carried out with the ImmunoSeq Intro kit according to the manufacturer's instructions. For absolute quantification, the roughly 30-cycle multiplex PCR included proprietary primers along with spike-in control sequences. Single-end 150-bp reads were used to sequence an 87-bp fragment spanning the CDR3 plus the flanking V and J genes. Each lane of an Illumina MiSeq running version 3.0 chemistry carried seven multiplexed samples, with two replicates apiece. As for the authors' bioinformatics: The vendor's proprietary pipeline processed the raw data and merged both replicates into a single result for each sample. Productive rearrangements sharing the V-gene family, CDR3 amino acid sequence and J-gene segment were defined as clonotypes. Clonality was calculated as 1 minus the normalized Shannon entropy (Pielou evenness) of TCRB abundances. T cell density was estimated as total templates divided by the number of input cells, with the number of input cells inferred from the DNA input amount. Recon with default parameters was used to estimate total repertoire diversity and clonality. Tumor-enriched clonotypes were defined as having over 0.1% abundance in tumor and at least 32-fold higher abundance than in normal breast. The table comes from immuneACCESS by way of TCRdb, which keeps in-frame sequences with V and J called. Part of the clones is missing from these tables; in studies checked, under half for an unresolved V gene and the rest for unknown reasons. For V, J and clone size, that table is used; D and trimming come from the DNA. The sample contains tens of thousands of clones, roughly 69% of them found a single time. The top ten clones comprise 7.2% of the sample.

The trim is 3 bases for V and 8 bases for J, with a gap of 10 bases between the germline ends. Inclusive of the bounding cysteine and phenylalanine, the CDR3 is 13 residues long. The only DNA kept is the CDR3, 39 bases in frame from the first base. CDR1 is given as SNHLY and CDR2 as FYNNEI, both from the germline V gene. The paper as a whole reports these results and caveats: Because the cohort was small, analysis by tumor subtype was not possible. Chain pairing and functional markers such as CD4, CD8 and FOXP3 were not captured by bulk genomic DNA sequencing of unsorted cells. Enriched TCRB sequences shared across patients were found to be mostly commonly generated sequences that were unlikely to play an important role in the tumor microenvironment. Repertoires from blood and normal breast were more alike than repertoires from blood and tumor, and in about 85% of the 16 patients, comparing each tissue with blood separated tumor from normal. Compared with adjacent normal breast tissue, tumors had around 2.5-fold higher T cell density and higher clonality.

To note about this clone: It has no known antigen specificity. Nothing much larger sits one base from this clone, and base qualities are not available.

The study profiled bulk TCR beta-chain repertoires in matched peripheral blood, tumor and adjacent normal breast tissue taken from approximately 15 patients with early-stage breast cancer. Before surgery, about 4.5-10 mL of whole blood was collected in EDTA tubes and processed within 2 hours. Ficoll-Paque centrifugation in SepMate-50 tubes was used to isolate peripheral blood mononuclear cells. PBMCs were cryopreserved in aliquots of roughly 2 to 4.5 million cells in approximately 90% FBS with about 10% DMSO and kept in liquid nitrogen. Genomic DNA was extracted with the Qiagen AllPrep DNA/RNA Mini kit.

In this chain, TRBV2 is recombined with TRBJ1-4; the D gene cannot be resolved reliably. The source of this sequence is a person aged 45 to 59 with breast cancer. Material for sequencing was blood. The CDR3 protein sequence reads: CASSDATVEKLFF. The DNA sequence reads TGTGCCAGCAGTGATGCTACCGTGGAAAAACTGTTTTTT.